This TCR beta chain comes out of a study of a mutant IDH1 vaccine in newly diagnosed glioma. Whole-study context: Eight vaccinations reached patients in weeks 1, 3, 5, 7, 11, 15, 19 and 23.

Of note for this clone: Antigen: not known.

This table comes from immunoSEQ multiplex PCR, and its TCRdb copy is limited to in-frame clones, with some not included. The table lists 35,000 to 45,000 clones, 78% of them singletons. Time point given: week 23, last vaccination. It was 300 ug of mutant IDH1 20-mer peptide that made up each vaccine dose, given with topical imiquimod. The germline CDR1 and CDR2 sequences are SGHTA and FQGNSA. CDR3 length: 13 amino acids. V was cut by 6 bases and J by 6 bases, with 11 bases left in between. General study findings and limits: Alterations occurring in top peripheral T cell clonotypes seemed unrelated to pseudoprogression.

This sequence was found in a woman aged 40 to 50 with glioma. Some clones in this sample may be carry-over from other donors' samples. The specimen was PBMCs, collected from a glioma patient whose treatment included an IDH1 peptide vaccine. The rearrangement uses TRBV7-2 and TRBJ1-4, with D perhaps matching TRBD1 (6 bases). The CDR3 here is CASRGDNHEKLFF. Written as DNA, the CDR3 is TGTGCCAGCAGAGGGGACAACCATGAAAAACTGTTTTTT.